A single sample is the source of the 25 T cell receptor beta chains below, sequenced in a study of cytomegalovirus exposure and HLA in healthy donors. In the PCR, 60 Vbeta and 13 Jbeta primers were used. The table came from immunoSEQ multiplex PCR; TCRdb's copy has only in-frame clones and leaves some out. Of approximately 250,000 clones in the sample, roughly 78% were seen once. The sequenced sample was PBMCs. All receptors come from a boy aged 10-17 years in good health and CMV-seronegative.

This clone was detected only a few times. The V gene is TRBV11-2, the J gene TRBJ1-4; 9 positions match TRBD1. Germline CDR1 and CDR2: SGHAT and FQNNGV. The CDR3 has 15 amino acids. V lost 2 bases to trimming and J lost 5 bases; unmatched junction nucleotides: 3. CDR3: CASSLIGTGNEKLFF. CDR3 coding DNA: TGTGCCAGCAGCTTAATCGGGACAGGGAATGAAAAACTGTTTTTT.

The J gene is TRBJ2-5, the V gene TRBV12-5, with 8 bases identical to TRBD2. CDR1 and CDR2 from the germline V gene are LGHNT and FRNRAP. After removal of 3 bases from V and 4 bases from J, the junction contained 10 bases not matched to a gene. This CDR3 is built from 16 residues. The CDR3 here is CASGFPKRGSPETQYF. The CDR3 DNA follows: TGTGCTAGTGGTTTCCCGAAGCGGGGGAGCCCAGAGACCCAGTACTTC.

V and J are TRBV10-3 and TRBJ2-1; 8 bases are a match to TRBD2. The CDR3 consists of 17 residues. Trimming cost V 4 bases and J 4 bases; bases outside gene matches: 12. Germline CDR1 and CDR2: ENHRY and SYGVKD. The CDR3 is CAISGPGGGGTYNEQFF. In DNA, the CDR3 is TGTGCCATCAGTGGCCCGGGCGGCGGGGGGACGTACAATGAGCAGTTCTTC.

This rearrangement joins TRBV19 to TRBJ1-5, with a weak D call TRBD1 (5 bases). The germline V and J ends were trimmed by 2 bases and 2 bases, with 10 bases remaining between them. This CDR3 contains 15 residues. In germline, CDR1 is LNHDA, CDR2 SQIVND (reference sequence). CDR3 nucleotides: TGTGCCAGTAGTATACTAGGGGAGGGCAATCAGCCCCAGCATTTT. It specifies CASSILGEGNQPQHF. The entire variable domain, with the rest obtained from reference TRBV19 and TRBJ1-5, is as follows: DGGITQSPKYLFRKEGQNVTLSCEQNLNHDAMYWYRQDPGQGLRLIYYSQIVNDFQKGDIAEGYSVSREKKESFPLTVTSAQKNPTAFYLCASSILGEGNQPQHFGDGTRLSIL.

The chain employs TRBV6-1 and TRBJ2-2; D is possibly TRBD1 (5 bases). The germline V and J ends were trimmed by 8 bases and 2 bases, with 12 bases remaining between them. The CDR3 loop spans 14 amino acids. Germline V gene sequence: CDR1 MNHNS, CDR2 SASEGT. CDR3 sequence reads: CASGFDRNTGELFF. The CDR3 DNA is TGTGCCAGCGGATTCGACAGAAACACCGGGGAGCTGTTTTTT.

This chain links TRBV27 with TRBJ2-7, with TRBD1 matching 7 bases. Looked up from germline, CDR1 is MNHEY and CDR2 is SMNVEV (reference sequence). Losses at the gene ends were 3 bases for V and 0 bases for J; bases not matched to a gene: 5. CDR3 length equals 15 residues. DNA of the CDR3: TGTGCCAGCAGTTTTACAGGGGAGAGCTCCTACGAGCAGTACTTC. Encoded protein: CASSFTGESSYEQYF.

The chain combines TRBV6-5 with TRBJ1-4; the match to TRBD1 covers 9 bases. V was clipped by 6 bases and J by 7 bases; unmatched bases: 9. CDR1 is MNHEY and CDR2 is SVGAGI in the germline V gene. The CDR3 length is 15 residues. The CDR3 DNA is TGTGCCAGCAGCCCCCGGGGACAGGGAGGTGAAAAACTGTTTTTT. Its translation: CASSPRGQGGEKLFF.

J is TRBJ1-2 and V is TRBV6-5; the D is unclear. The germline CDR1 and CDR2 sequences are MNHEY and SVGAGI. The CDR3 consists of 11 residues. Trimming stripped 7 bases from V and 8 bases from J, with 11 bases between. As DNA, the CDR3 is TGTGCCAGCATGGAGGGTTCCGGCTACACCTTC. This encodes CASMEGSGYTF.

The rearrangement joins TRBV4-1 to TRBJ1-1; the D is unclear. V was cut by 2 bases and J by 3 bases, with 4 bases left in between. The CDR3 is 12 amino acids. Germline lookup yields CDR1 MGHRA and CDR2 YSYEKL. The CDR3 spells CASSQYDTEAFF. CDR3 sequence (DNA): TGCGCCAGCAGCCAATATGACACTGAAGCTTTCTTT.

The chain combines TRBV11-3 with TRBJ1-3, with no clear D. Germline V gene lookup returns CDR1 SGHNT and CDR2 YENEEA. The CDR3 spans 15 residues. V was clipped by 0 bases and J by 0 bases, with 6 bases between them. Here the CDR3 reads CASSLDRISGNTIYF. Here the CDR3 DNA reads TGTGCCAGCAGCTTAGACAGGATCTCTGGAAACACCATATATTTT.

The genes are TRBV9 and TRBJ2-1, with 9 bases fitting TRBD1. V trimming: 2 bases; J trimming: 9 bases; junction bases outside the gene matches: 12. This CDR3 has 16 amino acids. Germline V gene sequence: CDR1 SGDLS, CDR2 YYNGEE. The CDR3: CASSVGPQGQGGEQFF. Written as DNA, the CDR3 is TGTGCCAGCAGCGTGGGCCCCCAGGGACAGGGCGGTGAGCAGTTCTTC.

The chain recombines TRBV6-1 with TRBJ2-7, with TRBD1 identical over 10 bases. With 2 bases clipped from V and 1 base from J, the junction kept 5 bases outside the gene matches. The CDR3 contains 16 residues. Germline V gives CDR1 MNHNS, CDR2 SASEGT. CDR3 in DNA: TGTGCCAGCAGTGAAAGTTTGGGACAGGGGTCCTACGAGCAGTACTTC. As protein: CASSESLGQGSYEQYF.

This clone showed up just a few times. J is TRBJ1-4 and V is TRBV19; 9 bases are a match to TRBD1. Trimming took 8 bases from V and 2 from J; bases not matched to a gene: 6. CDR1 LNHDA and CDR2 SQIVND come from the germline V gene (reference sequence). CDR3 size: 15 residues. This chain's CDR3 is CASRRDRATNEKLFF. The CDR3 DNA reads TGTGCCAGTCGGCGGGACAGGGCCACTAATGAAAAACTGTTTTTT.

The V call is TRBV21-1, the J call TRBJ1-2; the table's D call, TRBD1, has no DNA check behind it. TRBV21-1 is labeled a pseudogene. This CDR3 region has 15 residues. The CDR3 protein is CASSNFRDNDYGYTF. CDR3 bases: TGTGCCAGCAGCAACTTCCGGGACAACGACTATGGCTACACCTTC.

This chain uses TRBV11-2 with TRBJ1-6; the match to TRBD1 covers 7 bases. Per the germline V gene, CDR1 is SGHAT and CDR2 is FQNNGV. V was pared by 0 bases and J by 7 bases, with 3 bases of the junction left unmatched. The CDR3 runs to 15 residues. This chain's CDR3 is CASSLDGTANSPLHF. The CDR3 nucleotides are TGTGCCAGCAGCTTAGATGGGACAGCGAATTCACCCCTCCACTTT.

V gene TRBV6-5 combines with J gene TRBJ1-1; the D is unclear. The germline V gene has CDR1 MNHEY and CDR2 SVGAGI. Trimming cost V 9 bases and J 6 bases, with 23 bases left between them. The CDR3 length is 15 residues. CDR3 residues: CASSWVPAAVAEAFF. DNA for the CDR3: TGTGCCAGTTCCTGGGTCCCTGCGGCGGTGGCTGAAGCTTTCTTT.

This clone was recorded a few times. This rearrangement joins TRBV13 to TRBJ1-4, with 8 bases identical to TRBD1. The CDR3 length is 16 residues. V was pared by 5 bases and J by 7 bases, with 12 bases of the junction left unmatched. Germline V gene data show CDR1 as PRHDT and CDR2 as FYEKMQ (reference sequence). CDR3 protein: CASSAYPSRGLEKLFF. The CDR3, as DNA: TGTGCCAGCAGCGCCTACCCCTCCAGGGGGCTTGAAAAACTGTTTTTT.

The V and J genes are TRBV19 and TRBJ2-7; 10 nucleotides line up with TRBD2. J gave up 5 bases and V 4 bases, and 8 bases lay outside the gene matches. CDR1 is LNHDA, CDR2 SQIVND, per germline (reference sequence). CDR3 size: 15 residues. The CDR3 spells CASSTSGSKSHEQYF. In DNA, the CDR3 is TGTGCCAGTAGTACTAGCGGGAGTAAATCCCACGAGCAGTACTTC.

The sample holds a few counts of this clone. V gene TRBV7-2 combines with J gene TRBJ2-7; D possibly corresponds to TRBD1 (6 bases). V dropped 3 bases and J dropped 2 bases, with 8 bases sitting between them. This CDR3 is built from 13 residues. CDR1 is SGHTA, CDR2 FQGNSA, per germline. CDR3 residues: CASSFDRTYEQYF. CDR3 nucleotide sequence: TGTGCCAGCAGCTTTGACAGGACCTACGAGCAGTACTTC.

About this clone itself: A junction end diverges from the germline sequence, so it may reflect a read error. V gene TRBV7-9 combines with J gene TRBJ1-4; weak D call: TRBD1 (6 bases). Germline V gene sequence: CDR1 SEHNR, CDR2 FQNEAQ (reference sequence). The CDR3 extends over 12 amino acids. The CDR3 coding sequence is TGTTCCAGCAGAAAAGGGGGGGGATACCTGTTTTTT. It yields the protein CSSRKGGGYLFF.

V and J are TRBV6-1 and TRBJ1-2; 7 bases map to TRBD1. Germline V gene sequence: CDR1 MNHNS, CDR2 SASEGT. This CDR3 comprises 13 residues. V was pared by 6 bases and J by 3 bases, with 4 bases of the junction left unmatched. CDR3 coding DNA: TGTGCCAGCAGGGCCGGACAGGACTATGGCTACACCTTC. Its protein is CASRAGQDYGYTF.

The rearrangement uses TRBV6-5 and TRBJ1-1, with D perhaps TRBD1 (6 bases). The V and J ends lost 2 bases and 4 bases respectively, with 11 bases between them. CDR3 length: 14 amino acids. Germline V gene sequence: CDR1 MNHEY, CDR2 SVGAGI. The chain's CDR3 is CASSYDPDSTEAFF. The CDR3 DNA follows: TGTGCCAGCAGTTACGACCCGGACAGCACTGAAGCTTTCTTT.

The rearrangement links TRBV5-1 to TRBJ1-1, with D maybe TRBD1 (6 bases). CDR1 is SGHRS and CDR2 is YFSETQ in the germline V gene. This CDR3 is built from 14 residues. The germline V and J ends were trimmed by 0 bases and 11 bases, with 17 bases remaining between them. The CDR3 DNA is TGCGCCAGCAGCTTGGATGTTCGGGGGGCTATGGCTTTCTTT. Its protein product is CASSLDVRGAMAFF.

The chain employs TRBV6-5 and TRBJ1-2; tentative D call: TRBD1 (6 bases). Germline CDR1 is MNHEY and CDR2 is SVGAGI. V was trimmed by 6 bases and J by 4 bases, leaving 15 bases between them. The CDR3 spans 14 residues. CDR3 in amino acids: CASSRGATPYGYTF. The CDR3 region has the DNA TGTGCCAGCAGCCGGGGGGCGACTCCCTATGGCTACACCTTC.

The chain joins TRBV5-1 to TRBJ2-2; weak D call: TRBD2 (5 bases). The CDR3 length is 14 residues. Trimming stripped 0 bases from V and 4 bases from J, with 7 bases between. Germline assignment: CDR1 SGHRS and CDR2 YFSETQ. CDR3: CASSLGESTGELFF. As DNA, the CDR3 is TGCGCCAGCAGCTTGGGGGAGAGCACCGGGGAGCTGTTTTTT.